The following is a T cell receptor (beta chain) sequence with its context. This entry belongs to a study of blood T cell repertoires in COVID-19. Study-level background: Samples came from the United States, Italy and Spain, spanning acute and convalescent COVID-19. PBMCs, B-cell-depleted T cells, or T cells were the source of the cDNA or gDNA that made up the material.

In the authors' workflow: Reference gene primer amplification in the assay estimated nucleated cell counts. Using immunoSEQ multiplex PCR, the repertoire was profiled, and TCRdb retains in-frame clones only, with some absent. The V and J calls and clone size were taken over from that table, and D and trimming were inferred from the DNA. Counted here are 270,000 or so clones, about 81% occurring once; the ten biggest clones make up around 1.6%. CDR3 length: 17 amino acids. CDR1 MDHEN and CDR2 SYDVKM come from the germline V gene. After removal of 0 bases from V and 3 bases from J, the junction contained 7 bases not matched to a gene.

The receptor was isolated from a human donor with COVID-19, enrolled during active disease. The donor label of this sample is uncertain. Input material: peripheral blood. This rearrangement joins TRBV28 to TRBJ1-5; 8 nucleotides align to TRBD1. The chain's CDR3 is CASSLWQGAGNNQPQHF. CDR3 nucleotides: TGTGCCAGCAGTTTATGGCAGGGGGCAGGTAACAATCAGCCCCAGCATTTT.